The sequence of this TCR beta chain was determined in a study of CD8 T cells in ankylosing spondylitis. A single record per CDR3 protein comes from TCRdb applying MiXCR to the 5' RACE reads. The sample consists of 230,000 or so distinct CDR3 sequences, 18% of them appearing once. The table lists this clonotype with many counts. Its target is unknown. General study points: Reactive arthritis synovial fluid and blood were previously reported to contain some motif variants. Matched synovial fluid from ankylosing spondylitis patients was reported to be enriched for disease-linked clones.

Germline V CDR1 and CDR2: MNHEY, SMNVEV (reference sequence). The CDR3 runs 16 residues. V lost 4 bases and J lost 7; bases outside the gene matches: 6. This receptor was taken from a male donor with ankylosing spondylitis or in good health (not recorded which). The chain carries TRBV27 and TRBJ2-1; 14 bases are shared with TRBD2. Sequenced sample: blood, either unsorted or a sorted T cell fraction (not recorded which). The CDR3 is CASSSGTSGSRNEQFF. The CDR3 DNA is TGTGCCAGCAGTTCGGGGACTAGCGGGAGTAGAAATGAGCAGTTCTTC.